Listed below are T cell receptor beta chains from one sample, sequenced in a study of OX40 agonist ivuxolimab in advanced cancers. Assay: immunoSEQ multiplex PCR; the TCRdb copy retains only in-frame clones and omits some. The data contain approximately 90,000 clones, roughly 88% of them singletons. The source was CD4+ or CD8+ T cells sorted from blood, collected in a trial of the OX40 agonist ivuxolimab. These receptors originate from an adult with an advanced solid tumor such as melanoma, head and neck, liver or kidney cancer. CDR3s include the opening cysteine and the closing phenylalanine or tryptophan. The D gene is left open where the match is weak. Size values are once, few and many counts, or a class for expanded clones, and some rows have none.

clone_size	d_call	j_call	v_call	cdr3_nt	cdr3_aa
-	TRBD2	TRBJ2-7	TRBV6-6	TGTGCCAGTGATCCTAGCGGGAGGATCTACGAGCAGTACTTC	CASDPSGRIYEQYF
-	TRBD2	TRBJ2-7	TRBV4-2	TGTGCCAGCAGCCAAGGAAGCGGGAGGGCAGACGAGCAGTACTTC	CASSQGSGRADEQYF
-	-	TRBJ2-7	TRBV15	TGTGCCACCAGCAGAGATATCGTCAGATCCTACGAGCAGTACTTC	CATSRDIVRSYEQYF
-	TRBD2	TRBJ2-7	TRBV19	TGTGCCAGTACCGCGACTAGCGGGAGCTACGAGCAGTACTTC	CASTATSGSYEQYF
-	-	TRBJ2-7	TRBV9	TGTGCCAGCAGCGTAGCGGGGAGCGGAGGGACCTACGAGCAGTACTTC	CASSVAGSGGTYEQYF
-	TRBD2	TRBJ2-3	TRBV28	TGTGCCAGCAGCCTACTAGCGGGAGTGGTTGATACGCAGTATTTT	CASSLLAGVVDTQYF
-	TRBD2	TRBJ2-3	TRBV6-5	TGTGCCAGCAGTTACTCGACTAGCGGCACAGATACGCAGTATTTT	CASSYSTSGTDTQYF
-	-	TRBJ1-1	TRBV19	TGTGCCAGTAGTAACACCGGGAACACTGAAGCTTTCTTT	CASSNTGNTEAFF
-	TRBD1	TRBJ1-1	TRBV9	TGTGCCAGCAGCGTACTTCCCAGGGGGGTAGCTTTCTTT	CASSVLPRGVAFF
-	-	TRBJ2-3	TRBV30	TGTGCCTGGAGTGTGTCTAGCGTCCCCACAGATACGCAGTATTTT	CAWSVSSVPTDTQYF
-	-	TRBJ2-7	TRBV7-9	TGTGCCAGCAGCCCCCGGGACTTCTACGAGCAGTACTTC	CASSPRDFYEQYF
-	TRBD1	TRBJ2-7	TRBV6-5	TGTGCCAGCAGAGCAAGAGGGGACAGGGACTACGAGCAGTACTTC	CASRARGDRDYEQYF
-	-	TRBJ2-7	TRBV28	TGTGCCAGCAGTTTATTCGACTCCGGGGACGAGCAGTACTTC	CASSLFDSGDEQYF
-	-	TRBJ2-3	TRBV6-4	TGTGCCAGCAGTCGGACGGAGACAGATACGCAGTATTTT	CASSRTETDTQYF
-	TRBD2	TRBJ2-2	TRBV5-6	TGTGCCAGCAGCTGGGGAGGGGTCACCGGGGAGCTGTTTTTT	CASSWGGVTGELFF
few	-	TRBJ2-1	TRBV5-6	TGTGCCAGCCAGATGCTGGGACTGGGCTACAATGAGCAGTTCTTC	CASQMLGLGYNEQFF
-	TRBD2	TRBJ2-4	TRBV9	TGTGCCAGCAGCGCGACCCTAGCGGGGGGGATTCAGTACTTC	CASSATLAGGIQYF
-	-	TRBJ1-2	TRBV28	TGTGCCAGCAGTCTAAGACAGGCCTATGGCTACACCTTC	CASSLRQAYGYTF
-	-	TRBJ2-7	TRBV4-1	TGCGCCAGCAGCCAATACCACGAGCAGTACTTC	CASSQYHEQYF
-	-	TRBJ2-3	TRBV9	TGTGCCAGCAGCGTAGGGGGAGATACGCAGTATTTT	CASSVGGDTQYF
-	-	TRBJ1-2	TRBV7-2	TGTGCCAGCAGCCGGTCGACAGGAAACTATGGCTACACCTTC	CASSRSTGNYGYTF
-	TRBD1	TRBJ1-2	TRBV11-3	TGTGCCAGCAGCCGGCCGGGACAGGGGGCGCATGGCTACACCTTC	CASSRPGQGAHGYTF
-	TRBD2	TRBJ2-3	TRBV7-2	TGTGCCAGCAGCACGCGGACTAGCGGATACACAGATACGCAGTATTTT	CASSTRTSGYTDTQYF
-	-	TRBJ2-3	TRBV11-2	TGTGCCAGCAGCTTAGCCTCGGATACGCAGTATTTT	CASSLASDTQYF
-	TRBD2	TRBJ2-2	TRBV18	TGTGCCAGCTCACCCCCTAGCGGCTTGAGAACCGGGGAGCTGTTTTTT	CASSPPSGLRTGELFF
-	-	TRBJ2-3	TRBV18	TGTGCCAGCTCACCACTATCGGCGAGGGATGGGACCACCAACAGGAGAACGAGCACAGATACGCAGTATTTT	CASSPLSARDGTTNRRTSTDTQYF
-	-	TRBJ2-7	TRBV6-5	TGTGCCAGCAGCATTTTCGGGGGCCCCTACGAGCAGTACTTC	CASSIFGGPYEQYF
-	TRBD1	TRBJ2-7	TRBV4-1	TGCGCCAGCAGCCAGGGACAGACTCGACTCTACGAGCAGTACTTC	CASSQGQTRLYEQYF
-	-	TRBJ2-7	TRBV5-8	TGTGCCAGCAGCTTTCGGGCGGGACCACCTGGGCAGTACTTC	CASSFRAGPPGQYF
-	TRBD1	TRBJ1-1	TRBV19	TGTGCCAGTAGGGTCTGGACAGGAGACACTGAAGCTTTCTTT	CASRVWTGDTEAFF
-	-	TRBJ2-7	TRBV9	TGTGCCAGCAGCGTAGGGGGATCCGGACTTAGCTACGAGCAGTACTTC	CASSVGGSGLSYEQYF
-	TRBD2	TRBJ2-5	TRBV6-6	TGTGCCAGCAGTCGCACTAGCGGACAAGAGACCCAGTACTTC	CASSRTSGQETQYF
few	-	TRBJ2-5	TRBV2	TGTGCCAGCGGGGTCCAAGAGACCCAGTACTTC	CASGVQETQYF
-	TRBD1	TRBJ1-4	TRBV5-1	TGCGCCAGCAGCTTGTCGGGACAGGGGGCGGGGGAAAAACTGTTTTTT	CASSLSGQGAGEKLFF
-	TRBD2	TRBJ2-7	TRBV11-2	TGTGCCAGCAGCCGACTAGCCGAGAGCTCCTACGAGCAGTACTTC	CASSRLAESSYEQYF
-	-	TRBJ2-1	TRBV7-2	TGTGCCAGCAGCTTAGTGGGAGCCGGGACGGTCTACAATGAGCAGTTCTTC	CASSLVGAGTVYNEQFF
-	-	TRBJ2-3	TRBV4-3	TGCGCCAGCAGCCGTTGGACAGGCACAGATACGCAGTATTTT	CASSRWTGTDTQYF
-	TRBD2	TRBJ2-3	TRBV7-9	TGTGCCAGCAGCAAAGCGGGAGGCACAGATACGCAGTATTTT	CASSKAGGTDTQYF
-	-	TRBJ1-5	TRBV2	TGTGCCAGCAGGGGCCCCCTAGGTCAGCCCCAGCATTTT	CASRGPLGQPQHF
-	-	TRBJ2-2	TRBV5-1	TGCGCCAGCAGCTTGGACAGCTCGAACACCGGGGAGCTGTTTTTT	CASSLDSSNTGELFF
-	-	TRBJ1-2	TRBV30	TGTGCCTGGAGTGTACGTAAGGGTTTGGGGCATGGCTACACCTTC	CAWSVRKGLGHGYTF
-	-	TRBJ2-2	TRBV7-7	TGTGCTAGCAGCTTAAATGGGAACTTGAACACCGGGGAGCTGTTTTTT	CASSLNGNLNTGELFF
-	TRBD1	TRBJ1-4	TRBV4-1	TGCGCCAGCAGCCAGGGGAGGGGGCTTGAAAAACTGTTTTTT	CASSQGRGLEKLFF
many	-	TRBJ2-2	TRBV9	TGTGCCAGCAACCGTCGCACCGGGGAGCTGTTTTTT	CASNRRTGELFF
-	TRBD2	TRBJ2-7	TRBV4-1	TGCGCCAGCAGCCAATCGACTAGCGGGAGCTCCTACGAGCAGTACTTC	CASSQSTSGSSYEQYF
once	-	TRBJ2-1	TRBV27	TGTGCCAGCAGTTCCACCGGACCACCCGGGGATGAGCAGTTCTTC	CASSSTGPPGDEQFF
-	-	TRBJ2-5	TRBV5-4	TGTGCCAGCAGCTTGGGCAGGCAAGAGACCCAGTACTTC	CASSLGRQETQYF
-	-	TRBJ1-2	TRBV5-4	TGTGCCAGCAGCTTACCCCATGTCGACGGCTACACCTTC	CASSLPHVDGYTF
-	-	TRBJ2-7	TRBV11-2	TGTGCCAGCATCCATGAGGGTCGTGAGCAGTACTTC	CASIHEGREQYF
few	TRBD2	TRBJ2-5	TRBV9	TGTGCCAGCAGCCCGAACGGGAGGCCGTCAGAGACCCAGTACTTC	CASSPNGRPSETQYF
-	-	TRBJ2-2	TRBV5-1	TGCGCCAGCAGCTTTGGAGAGGGGTGGTCCGGGGAGCTGTTTTTT	CASSFGEGWSGELFF